The sequence of this TCR beta chain was determined in a study of human T cells and chemical hapten exposure listed by TCRdb under 2021. Looking at the study overall: For sensitization, 2% DPC in acetone was applied to a 2 cm by 2 cm area of upper inner arm skin. Patients additionally received weekly therapeutic DPC doses to the scalp throughout the roughly 26-week study period. Patch tests used Finn chambers with 0.01% DPC on the upper back, scored after 6 days by International Contact Dermatitis Research Group standards. Alopecia areata with under or over 50% scalp involvement, alopecia totalis and alopecia universalis were represented in the patient cohort, which was mostly female. Libraries were pooled for sequencing, and variation in per-sample TCR yields was attributed mainly to small differences in library volumes within the pool. In alopecia patients, the study followed how the peripheral blood TCR repertoire changed in vivo over primary and secondary sensitization to diphenylcyclopropenone (DPC), a hapten. Blood samples were taken from patients before sensitization (week 0) and then at 2, 6 and about 24 weeks after DPC sensitization. Some 29 alopecia patients provided blood for TCR sequencing at one to four time points (pre-sensitization, 2, 6 and 24 weeks).

The time point label for this specimen denotes: patch test 3, about 24 weeks after DPC sensitization. The treatment or condition label on this specimen signifies: therapeutic diphenylcyclopropenone sensitization with weekly scalp DPC. Blood at each patch-test visit was drawn before the patch test was applied. Patients were considered eligible if aged 18 to 70, diagnosed with alopecia and deemed suitable for DPC therapy, and patients were excluded if pregnant. Total RNA was isolated from unfractionated whole blood collected in Tempus Blood RNA tubes. This clonotype came up a few times. This receptor's antigen is unknown. Base qualities are not at hand, and no much larger clone is one base apart. Libraries were constructed by RACE. The run used a NextSeq 500. Library preparation attached unique molecular identifiers to individual cDNA molecules for quantitative, reproducible TCR counting. Both TCR alpha and TCR beta chains were sequenced from each blood RNA sample. Turning to the authors' computational methods: The median number of TCRs per sample was 90,000 to 100,000, ranging from roughly 23,224 to 690,600. V, J and CDR3 annotation of the TCR reads was performed with the Decombinator software suite. To make PS versus PT1 abundance plots, every sample was subsampled to the same number of TCRs (28,000). Expanded TCRs were defined as absent before sensitization and observed at least eight times at the 2-week time point. TCRdb reprocessed the public reads (quality trimming at Q25 with fastp, clone calling with MiXCR) and kept in-frame beta chains. A single entry per CDR3 protein holds the most common genes and DNA from its merged rows. The V and J calls and clone size are TCRdb's, not the authors'. For this sample there are some 96,000 distinct CDR3 sequences; 25% to 35% appear just once. The ten largest clones add up to 9% to 12% of the sample.

Paper-wide results and their limitations: The number of PT1 expanded TCRs positively correlated with patch test score, significant at thresholds 8, 16 and 32 but not 4. Expanded TCRs formed significantly more large CDR3 similarity clusters than pre-sensitization or healthy control sets, consistent with antigen-driven responses. The number of TCRs above 1 in 1000 frequency did not change with DPC sensitization; there was no evidence of global repertoire structure alterations. After repeated subsampling, changes were observed in the strength of the expansion versus patch-test correlation and in the threshold at which the correlation became significant. All patients had alopecia, a presumed autoimmune disease, so their immune response might differ from that of healthy individuals.

V ends up 7 bases short and J 3 bases short, with an unmatched junction base count of 8. Including cysteine and phenylalanine, the CDR3 has 14 amino acids. Only CDR3 DNA is held: 42 bases, read in frame from base 1. The sample was whole blood, taken in connection with sensitization to the hapten diphenylcyclopropenone (DPC). The sequence was collected from a man between 40 and 49 years old with alopecia areata. Some clones in this sample may be carry-over from other donors' samples. The chain is encoded by TRBV12-3 or TRBV12-4 joined to TRBJ1-2; TRBD1 aligns with 7 central bases. For the CDR3, the sequence is CASTSRQGHYGYTF. The sequenced DNA is TGTGCCAGCACCTCAAGACAGGGCCACTATGGCTACACCTTC.